These 16 T cell receptor beta chains came from one sample sequenced in a study of radiotherapy plus CTLA-4 blockade in lung cancer. The protocol was immunoSEQ multiplex PCR, while the TCRdb copy is restricted to in-frame clones and leaves out a portion. The sample yields approximately 35,000 clones, 85% to 90% seen once. The material sequenced was peripheral blood, taken from a patient treated with radiotherapy plus ipilimumab. These receptor sequences come from a human donor with non-small cell lung cancer who had stable disease on radiotherapy plus ipilimumab.

V usage is TRBV28 and J usage is TRBJ2-7; TRBD2 matches 13 bases. The CDR3 covers 15 residues. V shed 7 bases, J shed 2 bases, and the junction held 5 bases outside the gene matches. Looked up from germline, CDR1 is MDHEN and CDR2 is SYDVKM. CDR3 protein: CASTPTSGRPYEQYF. In DNA form, the CDR3 reads TGTGCCAGCACCCCGACTAGCGGGAGGCCCTACGAGCAGTACTTC. The complete variable domain, with remaining parts taken from reference TRBV28 and TRBJ2-7, reads DVKVTQSSRYLVKRTGEKVFLECVQDMDHENMFWYRQDPGLGLRLIYFSYDVKMKEKGDIPEGYSVSREKKERFSLILESASTNQTSMYLCASTPTSGRPYEQYFGPGTRLTVT.

The chain has TRBV18 and TRBJ2-4; D is ambiguous. V gave up 1 base and J gave up 0 bases, with 10 bases separating them. CDR3 length equals 16 residues. From germline, CDR1 is KGHSH and CDR2 LQKENI. The CDR3 spells CASSPRNSLAKNIQYF. CDR3 coding DNA: TGTGCCAGCTCACCACGCAACAGTCTAGCCAAAAACATTCAGTACTTC.

The rearrangement uses TRBV2 and TRBJ2-1; possibly TRBD2 for D (5 bases). The CDR3 length is 15 residues. Germline loops: CDR1 SNHLY, CDR2 FYNNEI. Between the trimmed V and J ends, which lost 4 bases and 0 bases, there was a span of 10 bases. The CDR3 DNA is TGTGCCAGCAGTGTGGACTCGATCTCCTACAATGAGCAGTTCTTC. Protein sequence: CASSVDSISYNEQFF.

The genes are TRBV9 and TRBJ2-5, with 11 nucleotides matching TRBD1. Germline CDR1 reads SGDLS; CDR2 reads YYNGEE. The CDR3 covers 16 residues. The V segment lost 4 bases and the J segment 5 bases; nucleotides outside the gene matches: 10. CDR3 in amino acids: CASSISGTGGWETQYF. Here the CDR3 DNA reads TGTGCCAGCAGCATTTCCGGGACAGGGGGTTGGGAGACCCAGTACTTC.

The CDR3 loop reads CASSLKINYGYTF. The CDR3 bases are TGTGCCAGCAGTCTAAAAATCAACTATGGCTACACCTTC. This chain uses TRBV28 with TRBJ1-2, with D unclear. CDR3 size: 13 residues. Trimming removed 5 bases from V and 2 bases from J, with 9 bases in between. Germline V gene data show CDR1 as MDHEN and CDR2 as SYDVKM.

The chain has TRBV13 and TRBJ2-4, with 8 bases that match TRBD1. Germline lookup yields CDR1 PRHDT and CDR2 FYEKMQ (reference sequence). The CDR3 covers 13 residues. J lost 8 bases, V lost 5 bases, and 5 bases had no gene match. The CDR3 region is CASSLGQGDIQYF. The CDR3 DNA is TGTGCCAGCAGCCTCGGACAGGGAGACATTCAGTACTTC.

The V call is TRBV7-9, the J call TRBJ1-2, with 8 bases lining up with TRBD1. The germline gives CDR1 SEHNR, CDR2 FQNEAQ (reference sequence). The CDR3 is 14 amino acids. After removal of 5 bases from V and 7 bases from J, the junction contained 9 bases not matched to a gene. The CDR3 here is CASSGSRGLVGYTF. The CDR3, as DNA: TGTGCCAGCAGCGGCAGCAGGGGGCTGGTTGGCTACACCTTC.

This clone is a singleton in its sample. This chain links TRBV5-1 with TRBJ2-1; 13 nucleotides align to TRBD2. The CDR3 runs to 15 residues. Germline V lookup: CDR1 SGHRS, CDR2 YFSETQ. The V segment lost 7 bases and the J segment 6 bases; nucleotides outside the gene matches: 7. CDR3 DNA sequence: TGCGCCAGCGAGATCGGACTAGCGGGAGTCAATGAGCAGTTCTTC. This codes for CASEIGLAGVNEQFF.

Written as DNA, the CDR3 is TGTGCCAGCAGGACGATAAGGAGAGGGCGGGACACTGAAGCTTTCTTT. Protein: CASRTIRRGRDTEAFF. The gene calls are TRBV11-2 and TRBJ1-1; D call uncertain. The CDR3 is made up of 16 amino acids. The germline gives CDR1 SGHAT, CDR2 FQNNGV. Between the trimmed V and J ends, which lost 6 bases and 3 bases, there was a span of 20 bases.

This chain uses TRBV7-2 with TRBJ2-2, with unresolved D. Germline V CDR1 and CDR2: SGHTA, FQGNSA. Between the trimmed V and J ends, which lost 5 bases and 1 base, there was a span of 5 bases. The CDR3 runs 13 residues. CDR3 region: CASSQQNTGELFF. DNA of the CDR3: TGTGCCAGCAGCCAACAGAACACCGGGGAGCTGTTTTTT.

The chain carries TRBV9 and TRBJ2-5, with D unclear. Germline lookup yields CDR1 SGDLS and CDR2 YYNGEE. The CDR3 contains 13 residues. Trimming cost V 4 bases and J 2 bases, with 9 bases left between them. The CDR3 nucleotides read TGTGCCAGCAGCCCTCTCCCTCAAGAGACCCAGTACTTC. Protein: CASSPLPQETQYF.

This sequence joins TRBV6-1 and TRBJ2-3; 7 nucleotides line up with TRBD2. V lost 3 bases to trimming and J lost 4 bases; unmatched junction nucleotides: 7. The V gene's germline CDR1 is MNHNS and CDR2 SASEGT. The CDR3 extends over 15 amino acids. The CDR3 loop reads CASSDPAGWADTQYF. DNA of the CDR3: TGTGCCAGCAGTGACCCAGCGGGATGGGCAGATACGCAGTATTTT.

J is TRBJ2-5 and V is TRBV25-1, with 8 bases aligning to TRBD1. Per germline, CDR1 MGHDK and CDR2 SYGVNS. The V segment lost 7 bases and the J segment 4 bases; nucleotides outside the gene matches: 5. CDR3 size: 13 residues. DNA of the CDR3: TGTGCCAGCACCGACAGGGGTGCAGAGACCCAGTACTTC. Encoded protein: CASTDRGAETQYF.

This clone was recorded once. The chain joins TRBV7-9 to TRBJ2-5; TRBD2 aligns across 7 bases. With 2 bases clipped from V and 5 bases from J, the junction kept 11 bases outside the gene matches. CDR1 SEHNR and CDR2 FQNEAQ come from the germline V gene (reference sequence). The CDR3 spans 16 residues. CDR3 bases: TGTGCCAGCAGCTTAATTTCGGGGGAGGGCCGGGAGACCCAGTACTTC. It encodes CASSLISGEGRETQYF.

The chain couples TRBV7-8 to TRBJ2-7; 7 nucleotides match TRBD1. The CDR3 runs to 15 residues. Germline trimming cut 3 bases from V and 0 bases from J; bases unmatched to any gene: 5. Germline V gene data show CDR1 as SGHVS and CDR2 as FQNEAQ. CDR3 in DNA: TGTGCCAGCAGCTTCAGGGACAGAAGCTCCTACGAGCAGTACTTC. Translated: CASSFRDRSSYEQYF.

The chain recombines TRBV19 with TRBJ2-2, with 7 positions matching TRBD1. The germline gives CDR1 LNHDA, CDR2 SQIVND (reference sequence). This CDR3 spans 15 amino acids. Trimming at V came to 6 bases and at J to 5 bases, leaving 9 bases not matched to a gene. DNA for the CDR3: TGTGCCAGTAGGGTTGACAGGGTGGGGACCGGGGAGCTGTTTTTT. Its translation is CASRVDRVGTGELFF.